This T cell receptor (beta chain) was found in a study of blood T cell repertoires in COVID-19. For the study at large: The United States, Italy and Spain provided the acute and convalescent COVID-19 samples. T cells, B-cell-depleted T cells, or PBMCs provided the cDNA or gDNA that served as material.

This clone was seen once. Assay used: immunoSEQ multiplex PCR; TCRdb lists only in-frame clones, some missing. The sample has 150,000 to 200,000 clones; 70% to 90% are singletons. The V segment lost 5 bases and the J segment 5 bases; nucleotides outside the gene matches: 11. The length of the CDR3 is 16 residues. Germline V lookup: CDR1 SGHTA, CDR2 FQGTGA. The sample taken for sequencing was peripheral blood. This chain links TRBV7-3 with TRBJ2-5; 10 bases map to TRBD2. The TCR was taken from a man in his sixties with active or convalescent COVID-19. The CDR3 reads CASSPHASGGTETQYF. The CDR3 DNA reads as TGTGCCAGCAGCCCCCACGCTAGCGGGGGAACCGAGACCCAGTACTTC.